The 11 T cell receptor beta chains listed next were all sequenced from one sample in a study of PD-1 blockade in classical Hodgkin lymphoma. Repertoires were generated with immunoSEQ multiplex PCR, while TCRdb's copy carries only in-frame clones and drops some. The sample includes roughly 25,000 clones, approximately 65% of them seen just once. Time point meaning: cycle 4 day 1 (C4D1), after 6 weeks of nivolumab. With no exception, relapse followed autologous stem cell transplantation in all patients, and brentuximab vedotin exposure varied. Here the sequenced sample was peripheral blood mononuclear cells (PBMCs), taken before the fourth cycle of nivolumab. The receptors stem from a human donor with classical Hodgkin lymphoma.

The rearrangement links TRBV6-6 to TRBJ1-2; 11 bases agree with TRBD1. CDR1 MNHNY and CDR2 SVGAGI come from the germline V gene (reference sequence). V was pared by 5 bases and J by 7 bases, with 6 bases of the junction left unmatched. This CDR3 is 14 amino acids long. The CDR3 nucleotides are TGTGCCAGCAGTATCGGACAGGGGGCGAGTGGCTACACCTTC. This encodes CASSIGQGASGYTF.

The rearrangement joins TRBV2 to TRBJ2-2, with 7 nucleotides matching TRBD2. Germline V lookup: CDR1 SNHLY, CDR2 FYNNEI. V was clipped by 6 bases and J by 2 bases; unmatched bases: 6. There are 15 residues in the CDR3. In nucleotides, the CDR3 is TGTGCCAGCAGAACCTCGGGACTAAACACCGGGGAGCTGTTTTTT. Translating gives CASRTSGLNTGELFF. The whole variable domain, filled in from reference TRBV2 and TRBJ2-2, reads EPEVTQTPSHQVTQMGQEVILRCVPISNHLYFYWYRQILGQKVEFLVSFYNNEISEKSEIFDDQFSVERPDGSNFTLKIRSTKLEDSAMYFCASRTSGLNTGELFFGEGSRLTVL.

With regard to this clone: Other DNA sequences in the sample encode the same CDR3. The J gene is TRBJ2-5, the V gene TRBV5-1; D is perhaps TRBD1 or TRBD2 (6 bases each). The CDR3 has 15 amino acids. The V end was cut by 2 bases, the J end by 3 bases, with 14 bases between. Germline V gives CDR1 SGHRS, CDR2 YFSETQ. CDR3 residues: CASSFYGGVEETQYF. CDR3 coding DNA: TGCGCCAGCAGCTTTTACGGGGGCGTAGAAGAGACCCAGTACTTC.

J is TRBJ2-3 and V is TRBV7-4; D might be TRBD1 or TRBD2, each matching 6 bases. Germline V gene lookup returns CDR1 SGHVT and CDR2 SQSDAQ. The ends were cut back, 1 base at V and 2 bases at J, with 7 bases in the middle. The CDR3 has 14 residues. CDR3 region: CASSLGGATDTQYF. As DNA, the CDR3 is TGTGCCAGCAGCTTAGGGGGGGCCACAGATACGCAGTATTTT. The whole variable domain, filled in from reference TRBV7-4 and TRBJ2-3, reads GAGVSQSPRYKVAKRGRDVALRCDSISGHVTLYWYRQTLGQGSEVLTYSQSDAQRDKSGRPSGRFSAERPERSVSTLKIQRTEQGDSAVYLCASSLGGATDTQYFGPGTRLTVL.

The CDR3 is CASSSTFDYRGETQYF. CDR3 nucleotides: TGTGCCAGCAGCTCAACCTTCGACTATAGGGGAGAGACCCAGTACTTC. This chain connects TRBV11-2 to TRBJ2-5; D is possibly TRBD1 or TRBD2 (5 bases each). V was pared by 4 bases and J by 4 bases, with 19 bases between. CDR1 SGHAT and CDR2 FQNNGV come from the germline V gene. The CDR3 is 16 residues long. Full variable domain (missing parts from reference TRBV11-2 and TRBJ2-5): EAGVAQSPRYKIIEKRQSVAFWCNPISGHATLYWYQQILGQGPKLLIQFQNNGVVDDSQLPKDRFSAERLKGVDSTLKIQPAKLEDSAVYLCASSSTFDYRGETQYFGPGTRLLVL.

This chain links TRBV5-8 with TRBJ1-2; D is unclear. Trimming pared 0 bases from V and 4 bases from J, leaving 10 bases between. The CDR3 is made up of 14 amino acids. In germline, CDR1 is SGHTS, CDR2 YDEGEE. The DNA for the CDR3 is TGTGCCAGCAGCTTGGCCAGGCCCGTCTATGGCTACACCTTC. Translating gives CASSLARPVYGYTF.

The V call is TRBV25-1, the J call TRBJ2-2; either TRBD1 or TRBD2 may supply D (5 bases each). The germline V gene encodes CDR1 MGHDK and CDR2 SYGVNS. The CDR3 consists of 16 residues. V was cut by 7 bases and J by 5 bases, with 20 bases left in between. CDR3 region: CASTSRGAGWTGELFF. The DNA of the CDR3 is TGTGCCAGCACGTCAAGAGGGGCCGGCTGGACCGGGGAGCTGTTTTTT.

This clone was found once. This chain uses TRBV28 with TRBJ1-1; the match to TRBD1 covers 8 bases. The CDR3 contains 15 residues. Germline-derived CDR1 and CDR2 are MDHEN and SYDVKM. The V segment lost 6 bases and the J segment 0 bases; nucleotides outside the gene matches: 6. The CDR3 region has the DNA TGTGCCAGCAGCCTCGGGGACAGGCTGAACACTGAAGCTTTCTTT. This sequence encodes CASSLGDRLNTEAFF.

As to this clone: The missing conserved phenylalanine or tryptophan at the end of this CDR3 makes a read error likely. The DNA is omitted, as the CDR3 cannot be located on it reliably, and the CDR3 follows TCRdb's listing. The chain recombines TRBV7-2 with TRBJ2-7; the DNA was not used to check the table's D call, TRBD2. Inclusive of both ends, the CDR3 amounts to 13 amino acids. Germline lookup yields CDR1 SGHTA and CDR2 FQGNSA. The CDR3 sequence is CASNQRGTSGAGG.

The rearrangement joins TRBV6-1 to TRBJ2-7; 13 bases align to TRBD2. V was clipped by 2 bases and J by 6 bases; unmatched bases: 22. The germline CDR1 and CDR2 sequences are MNHNS and SASEGT. The CDR3 length is 21 residues. For the CDR3, the DNA is TGTGCCAGCAGTGAAATCCTGGGACTAGCGGGGAGCCCCACCAGGGTCTCCGAGCAGTACGTC. It codes for CASSEILGLAGSPTRVSEQYV.

The genes are TRBV5-6 and TRBJ2-3; tentative D call: TRBD2 (6 bases). CDR3 length: 14 residues. Germline loops: CDR1 SGHDT, CDR2 YYEEEE. With 4 bases removed from V and 3 bases from J, the gap between germline ends came to 12 bases. The CDR3: CASSHYGGTDTQYF. Here the CDR3 DNA reads TGTGCCAGCAGCCACTACGGAGGGACAGATACGCAGTATTTT.